The rows below give T cell receptor beta chains drawn from one sample of a study of cytomegalovirus exposure and HLA in healthy donors. Data came from immunoSEQ multiplex PCR; TCRdb stores just in-frame clones and leaves some out. The sample has approximately 190,000 clones; 80% to 85% are singletons. The sequenced sample was PBMCs. The receptors derive from a woman younger than 35 in good health and CMV-seronegative. CDR3s leave out the opening cysteine and the closing phenylalanine or tryptophan. The order of the fields is V gene, J gene, clone size, CDR3 protein. For some rows the clone size is stated as once, few or many, or as a class when expanded; others skip it.

TRBV28	TRBJ1-4	.	ASSSPGTAEKLF
TRBV19	TRBJ1-3	.	ASSIFLDRGLGNTIY
TRBV9	TRBJ1-4	.	ASSALPGQGTNEKLF
TRBV6-6	TRBJ1-1	.	ASGDLGSTEAF
TRBV27	TRBJ1-4	.	ASSLQERGEKLF
TRBV19	TRBJ2-5	.	ASSPPGRGSQETQY
TRBV2	TRBJ1-4	.	ASTGRAFPELF
TRBV7-9	TRBJ1-5	.	ASSLGLNQPQH
TRBV27	TRBJ1-4	.	ASSFLDGGSEKLF
TRBV10-2	TRBJ1-5	.	ASSPGHGGNQPQH
TRBV4-2	TRBJ2-1	.	ASSQDSGPSSYNEQF
TRBV19	TRBJ2-7	once	ASSRAGAREQY
TRBV18	TRBJ2-6	.	ASSNSGTDVPSGANVLT
TRBV29-1	TRBJ2-1	few	SVAILGGGDGNEQF
TRBV7-3	TRBJ2-7	.	ASSEGRGRSYEQY
TRBV9	TRBJ2-5	few	ASSVALQETQY
TRBV7-2	TRBJ1-4	few	ASSSGEKLF
TRBV13	TRBJ2-1	.	ASSLGQYNEQF
TRBV2	TRBJ1-2	few	ASSTQGEDYGYT
TRBV28	TRBJ2-7	few	ASSLWRGTSGKSGEQY
TRBV5-1	TRBJ2-2	.	ASSLEGRRGNGELF
TRBV10-2	TRBJ2-3	.	ASTTGWDTQY
TRBV29-1	TRBJ2-3	.	SVERDTQY
TRBV28	TRBJ1-1	.	ASSRGAYTEAF